These 18 T cell receptor beta chains share one sample of origin, sequenced in a study of human thymus T cells. Sequencing used immunoSEQ multiplex PCR; TCRdb keeps in-frame clones, though not all of them. The data contain tens of thousands of clones, approximately 93% of them singletons. The sample consisted of blood. The receptors shown here come from a boy under three years old with a congenital heart defect but otherwise immunologically healthy.

The chain carries TRBV4-3 and TRBJ2-1; 9 bases map to TRBD1. Germline CDR1 reads LGHNA; CDR2 reads YSLEER. Trimming cost V 5 bases and J 2 bases; bases outside gene matches: 4. CDR3 length: 15 residues. CDR3 protein: CASSMDRGPYNEQFF. Written as DNA, the CDR3 is TGCGCCAGCAGCATGGACAGGGGACCCTACAATGAGCAGTTCTTC.

This chain connects TRBV19 to TRBJ2-4, with TRBD1 matching 7 bases. Germline V gives CDR1 LNHDA, CDR2 SQIVND (reference sequence). After removal of 2 bases from V and 1 base from J, the junction contained 2 bases not matched to a gene. The CDR3 is made up of 15 amino acids. As DNA, the CDR3 is TGTGCCAGTAGTATAACGGGACAGGCCAAAAACATTCAGTACTTC. Protein product: CASSITGQAKNIQYF.

This chain uses TRBV6-5 with TRBJ2-3, with D uncertain. There are 11 residues in the CDR3. In germline, CDR1 is MNHEY, CDR2 SVGAGI. Trimming shortened V by 5 bases and J by 6 bases, and 6 bases separated the two germline ends. CDR3 DNA: TGTGCCAGCAGTCTCCAGGATACGCAGTATTTT. It specifies CASSLQDTQYF.

The chain joins TRBV5-4 to TRBJ2-7, with 10 bases matching TRBD1. The CDR3 has 15 residues. V was clipped by 0 bases and J by 3 bases; unmatched bases: 3. CDR1 and CDR2 (germline): SGHNT, YYREEE (reference sequence). CDR3 loop: CASSLGGQGFYEQYF. The CDR3 DNA reads as TGTGCCAGCAGCTTGGGGGGACAGGGGTTCTACGAGCAGTACTTC.

The J gene is TRBJ2-1, the V gene TRBV2, with 7 bases matching TRBD2. Germline V gives CDR1 SNHLY, CDR2 FYNNEI. The junction had 8 bases not matched to a gene; V was cut back by 6 bases and J by 9 bases. CDR3 size: 13 residues. The CDR3 region is CASRGGWMGEQFF. Here the CDR3 DNA reads TGTGCCAGCAGGGGGGGGTGGATGGGTGAGCAGTTCTTC.

The genes are TRBV9 and TRBJ2-1, with D possibly being TRBD1 or TRBD2 (7 bases each). CDR1 and CDR2 from the germline V gene are SGDLS and YYNGEE. With 0 bases removed from V and 4 bases from J, the gap between germline ends came to 14 bases. CDR3 size: 16 residues. The DNA of the CDR3 is TGTGCCAGCAGCGTAGGGGAGGGGGCGAGATACAATGAGCAGTTCTTC. Its translation is CASSVGEGARYNEQFF. Supplemented by reference TRBV9 and TRBJ2-1, the full variable domain reads DSGVTQTPKHLITATGQRVTLRCSPRSGDLSVYWYQQSLDQGLQFLIQYYNGEERAKGNILERFSAQQFPDLHSELNLSSLELGDSALYFCASSVGEGARYNEQFFGPGTRLTVL.

V gene TRBV6-1 combines with J gene TRBJ2-2; no clear D. The CDR3 length is 13 residues. V lost 7 bases, J lost 3 bases, and 9 bases lay in between. CDR1 is MNHNS and CDR2 is SASEGT in the germline V gene. As DNA, the CDR3 is TGTGCCAGCAATCTAAGATACACCGGGGAGCTGTTTTTT. Amino acids: CASNLRYTGELFF.

J is TRBJ2-7 and V is TRBV11-2, with 7 nucleotides matching TRBD2. Germline trimming cut 1 base from V and 1 base from J; bases unmatched to any gene: 1. The CDR3 runs 14 residues. Germline lookup yields CDR1 SGHAT and CDR2 FQNNGV. CDR3 sequence: CASSLVGGSYEQYF. The CDR3 region has the DNA TGTGCCAGCAGCTTAGTGGGGGGGTCCTACGAGCAGTACTTC.

The V gene is TRBV4-1, the J gene TRBJ1-1, with 8 bases lining up with TRBD1. The CDR3 has 15 residues. The V and J ends lost 2 bases and 1 base, in that order; junction bases with no gene match: 3. CDR1 is MGHRA, CDR2 YSYEKL, per germline. CDR3 DNA: TGCGCCAGCAGCCAACTCGGACAGGGGAACACTGAAGCTTTCTTT. Translating it yields CASSQLGQGNTEAFF.

The chain recombines TRBV28 with TRBJ1-4, with TRBD1 identical over 8 bases. Germline V gene data show CDR1 as MDHEN and CDR2 as SYDVKM. Trimming at V came to 4 bases and at J to 4 bases, leaving 5 bases not matched to a gene. The CDR3 sequence is 15 residues long. The CDR3 nucleotides read TGTGCCAGCAGTTCCCGAGACAGGGGTAATGAAAAACTGTTTTTT. Amino acid sequence: CASSSRDRGNEKLFF.

This chain links TRBV7-2 with TRBJ2-1, with D possibly being TRBD1 (5 bases). This CDR3 comprises 13 residues. The germline V gene encodes CDR1 SGHTA and CDR2 FQGNSA. Trimming cost V 6 bases and J 4 bases, with 10 bases left between them. The CDR3 region has the DNA TGTGCCAGCAGGAGGACACTTTACAATGAGCAGTTCTTC. Protein: CASRRTLYNEQFF.

V and J are TRBV29-1 and TRBJ2-1, with D possibly TRBD1 on 6 matching bases. The V and J ends lost 0 bases and 2 bases respectively, with 11 bases between them. The CDR3 contains 15 residues. The germline V gene has CDR1 SQVTM and CDR2 ANQGSEA. In nucleotides, the CDR3 is TGCAGCGTTGAAGATCTTAAGGGGGCCTACAATGAGCAGTTCTTC. It encodes CSVEDLKGAYNEQFF.

The chain employs TRBV6-6 and TRBJ1-2; perhaps TRBD1 as D (6 bases). Deletions cut 7 bases from V and 4 bases from J, with 16 bases between. Germline CDR1 and CDR2: MNHNY and SVGAGI (reference sequence). This CDR3 has 14 residues. The CDR3 bases are TGTGCCAGCATCCCCCCTAGGGGGGGCTATGGCTACACCTTC. Encoded protein: CASIPPRGGYGYTF.

The CDR3 reads CASSPHPQATNEKLFF. CDR3 DNA sequence: TGTGCCAGCAGTCCCCATCCACAGGCAACTAATGAAAAACTGTTTTTT. The genes are TRBV28 and TRBJ1-4, with a tentative D call TRBD1 (5 bases). V lost 5 bases to trimming and J lost 0 bases, with 13 bases between them. The CDR3 runs to 16 residues. Germline V gives CDR1 MDHEN, CDR2 SYDVKM.

This clone has a single count. V and J are TRBV7-6 and TRBJ2-3; maybe TRBD1 (6 bases). The CDR3 consists of 16 residues. V shed 0 bases and J shed 2 bases, with 12 bases lying between them. Germline CDR1 reads SGHVS; CDR2 reads FNYEAQ. CDR3 protein: CASSLAAGTLTDTQYF. CDR3 nucleotides: TGTGCCAGCAGCTTAGCCGCCGGGACACTCACAGATACGCAGTATTTT.

The chain links TRBV4-1 to TRBJ1-6; TRBD1 aligns across 10 bases. CDR3 length equals 15 residues. J was trimmed by 12 bases and V by 0 bases; bases with no gene match: 5. Germline V gene lookup returns CDR1 MGHRA and CDR2 YSYEKL. This CDR3 reads CASSQDFDRGRPLHF. The CDR3 bases are TGCGCCAGCAGCCAAGACTTCGACAGGGGGCGACCCCTCCACTTT.

The chain recombines TRBV5-4 with TRBJ2-5; no definite D call. The CDR3 covers 11 residues. Germline V gene lookup returns CDR1 SGHNT and CDR2 YYREEE (reference sequence). Trimming removed 2 bases at V and 5 bases at J, with 4 bases between. DNA for the CDR3: TGTGCCAGCAGCTTTGGGGAGACCCAGTACTTC. Amino acid sequence: CASSFGETQYF.

This clone has a single count. The rearrangement uses TRBV7-6 and TRBJ1-5, with D unclear. V gave up 3 bases and J gave up 5 bases, with 20 bases separating them. The CDR3 sequence is 17 residues long. Germline V CDR1 and CDR2: SGHVS, FNYEAQ. The CDR3 loop is CASSFCLASGPHQPQHF. The CDR3 DNA sequence: TGTGCCAGCAGCTTCTGCCTAGCCAGTGGCCCTCATCAGCCCCAGCATTTT.